This TCR beta chain was recorded in a study of cytomegalovirus exposure and HLA in healthy donors. General study findings and limits: A later examination showed that TCR association rates differed by HLA locus, with DRB1 most and HLA-C fewest.

The PCR contained 60 Vbeta and 13 Jbeta primers. Produced via immunoSEQ multiplex PCR; TCRdb's table is partial and in-frame only. The sample records 200,000 to 250,000 clones, approximately 90% being singletons. Germline-derived CDR1 and CDR2 are SGHRS and YFSETQ. V lost 4 bases, J lost 6 bases, and 5 bases stayed unmatched. CDR3 length: 13 residues. Regarding this clone: The antigen is undetermined.

Sample: PBMCs. V gene TRBV5-1 combines with J gene TRBJ2-7, with 9 bases fitting TRBD1. The TCR comes from a woman aged 18-29 years in good health and CMV-seronegative. CDR3 sequence: CASSNGQGREQYF. CDR3 nucleotides: TGCGCCAGCAGCAATGGACAGGGGCGCGAGCAGTACTTC.